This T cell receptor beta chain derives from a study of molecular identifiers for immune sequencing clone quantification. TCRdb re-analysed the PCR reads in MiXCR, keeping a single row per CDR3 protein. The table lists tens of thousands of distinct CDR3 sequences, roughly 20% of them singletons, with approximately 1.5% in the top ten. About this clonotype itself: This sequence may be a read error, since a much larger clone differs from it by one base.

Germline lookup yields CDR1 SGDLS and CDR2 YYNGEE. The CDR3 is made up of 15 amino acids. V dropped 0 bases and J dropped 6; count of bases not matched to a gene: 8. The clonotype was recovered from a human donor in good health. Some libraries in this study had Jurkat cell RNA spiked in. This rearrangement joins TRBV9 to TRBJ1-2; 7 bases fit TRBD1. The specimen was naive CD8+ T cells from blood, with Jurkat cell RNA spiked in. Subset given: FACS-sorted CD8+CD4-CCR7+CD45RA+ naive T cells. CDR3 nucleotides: TGTGCCAGCAGCGTAGTGCGGGACAGCCGGGATGGCTACACCTTC. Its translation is CASSVVRDSRDGYTF.